The source of this T cell receptor (beta chain) is a study of regulatory T cells in long-lasting Graves disease. Time point here: newly diagnosed GD, antithyroid drugs for less than 3 months. TCR sequences were obtained from RNA taken from PBMCs. The sample holds many counts of this clonotype. This CDR3 comprises 15 residues. CDR1 and CDR2 from the germline V gene are MNHNS and SASEGT. Trimming cost V 4 bases and J 5 bases; bases outside gene matches: 7. Researchers made TCR beta libraries by using iRepertoire HTBI primers and running Arm-PCR on CDR3 regions. One entry per CDR3 protein, called by TCRdb with MiXCR from the multiplex PCR reads. The sample holds around 450,000 distinct CDR3 sequences, about 15% seen once. These same records also appear under a second study, on T cells in Graves' hyperthyroidism and ophthalmopathy. This second report adds: In making diagnoses, clinical symptoms, serum thyroxine and TRAb, thyroid ultrasound and orbital computed tomography were all used. Primed by the HTBI set, a first-round RT-PCR was run on the TCR CDR3. Most thyroid clonotypes that were expanded above 0.001 also turned up in blood.

This receptor was obtained from a woman between 25 and 40 years old with Graves disease. Source: peripheral blood mononuclear cells (PBMCs), taken at new diagnosis, from a patient treated with antithyroid drugs. The rearrangement links TRBV6-1 to TRBJ2-5; TRBD1 matches 10 bases. CDR3 loop: CASSAPTGGSETQYF. In DNA, the CDR3 is TGTGCCAGCAGTGCCCCGACAGGGGGCTCGGAGACCCAGTACTTC.